This T cell receptor (beta chain) was profiled in a study of response to subunit inactivated influenza vaccine. One entry per CDR3 protein, called by TCRdb with MiXCR from the RT-PCR reads. The sample records more than 700,000 distinct CDR3 sequences, 21% being singletons. This clonotype was detected many times. Its antigen is undetermined. With 6 bases removed from V and 4 bases from J, the gap between germline ends came to 15 bases. The CDR3 sequence is 14 residues long. The study's findings and limits: The study's authors posited that every seasonal influenza vaccination enlists few new T cells.

This TCR derives from a man aged 50 or older who received an inactivated influenza vaccine. Specimen: PBMCs from blood, collected more than 4 days after vaccination. This sequence joins TRBV12-3 or TRBV12-4 and TRBJ2-5, with D perhaps TRBD1 (6 bases). DNA for the CDR3: TGTGCCAGCAGCGGGACACTCGAGGGAGAGACCCAGTACTTC. Amino acid sequence: CASSGTLEGETQYF.